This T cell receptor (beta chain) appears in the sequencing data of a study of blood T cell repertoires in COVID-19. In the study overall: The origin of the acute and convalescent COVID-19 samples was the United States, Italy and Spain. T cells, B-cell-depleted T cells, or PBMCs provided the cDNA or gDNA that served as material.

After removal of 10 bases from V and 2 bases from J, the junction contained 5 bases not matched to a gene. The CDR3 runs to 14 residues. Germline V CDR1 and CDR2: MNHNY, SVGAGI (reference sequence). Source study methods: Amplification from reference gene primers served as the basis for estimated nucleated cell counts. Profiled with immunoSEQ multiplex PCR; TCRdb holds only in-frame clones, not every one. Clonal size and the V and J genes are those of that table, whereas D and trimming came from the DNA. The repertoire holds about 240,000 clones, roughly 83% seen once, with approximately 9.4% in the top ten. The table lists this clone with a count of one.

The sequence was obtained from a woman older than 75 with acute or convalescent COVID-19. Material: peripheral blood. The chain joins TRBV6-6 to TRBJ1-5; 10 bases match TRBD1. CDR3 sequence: CATAGTGGNQPQHF. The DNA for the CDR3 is TGTGCCACCGCCGGGACAGGGGGCAATCAGCCCCAGCATTTT.